This record covers a single T cell receptor (beta chain). Antigen: not known. At one of its ends the junction is not consistent with the germline gene, which may arise from a read error. Germline V gene data show CDR1 as SSHAT and CDR2 as FNYEAQ (reference sequence). The CDR3 spans 15 residues. PCR was performed using 60 Vbeta and 13 Jbeta primers. The authors' processing: The count from a later analysis was some 80 million unique TCR beta chains, roughly 11 million of them shared. Profiling relied on immunoSEQ multiplex PCR, and the TCRdb table lists in-frame clones only, not all of them. Clonal size and the V and J genes are those of that table, whereas D and trimming came from the DNA. The sample shows about 140,000 clones, 82% of them seen only once. This entry is derived from a study of cytomegalovirus exposure and HLA in healthy donors. Study outcomes and limitations: Presence/absence analyses supposed approximately even sequencing depth among donors. In vitro confirmation showed a few CMV-associated chains to be CMV antigen specific.

The chain employs TRBV7-7 and TRBJ1-5; 8 bases are a match to TRBD1. The sequenced sample was PBMCs. This TCR was sampled from a man aged 18 to 30 in good health and CMV-seropositive. The CDR3 DNA is TGTGCTAGCAGCACAGGGGGACAAAGGAATCAGCCCCAGCATTTT. This sequence encodes CASSTGGQRNQPQHF.